This passage covers 18 T cell receptor beta chains from one sample sequenced in a study of shared clonotypes between healthy human individuals. Using immunoSEQ multiplex PCR, the repertoire was profiled, and TCRdb retains in-frame clones only, with some absent. Of approximately 2.1 million clones listed, 85% to 95% are singletons. Sequenced input: naive CD4+ T cells from PBMCs. Specified subset: CD45RA+ positively selected. The receptors derive from a man aged 18 to 30 in good health. Some clones in this sample may be carry-over from other donors' samples.

The CDR3 nucleotides read TGTGCCAGCAGCTTACTCACCCGGTTAGGGGATGGCTACACCTTC. Its protein is CASSLLTRLGDGYTF. The chain employs TRBV7-9 and TRBJ1-2; D might be TRBD1 (5 bases). With 2 bases removed from V and 6 bases from J, the gap between germline ends came to 16 bases. The CDR3 sequence is 15 residues long. CDR1 is SEHNR and CDR2 is FQNEAQ in the germline V gene (reference sequence).

This clone was found once. The chain carries TRBV7-9 and TRBJ2-7, with 11 nucleotides matching TRBD1. This CDR3 spans 16 amino acids. Germline V lookup: CDR1 SEHNR, CDR2 FQNEAQ (reference sequence). V was pared by 6 bases and J by 5 bases, with 12 bases of the junction left unmatched. The CDR3, as DNA: TGTGCCAGCAGTCGAACGGGACAGGGGGTTTACAACGAGCAGTACTTC. It specifies CASSRTGQGVYNEQYF.

This clone was detected only once. The V gene is TRBV29-1, the J gene TRBJ1-3; D ambiguous. Trimming pared 5 bases from V and 0 bases from J, leaving 14 bases between. Per germline, CDR1 SQVTM and CDR2 ANQGSEA. The CDR3 contains 15 residues. The CDR3 here is CSVITWASSGNTIYF. The CDR3 DNA reads as TGCAGCGTTATAACATGGGCGAGCTCTGGAAACACCATATATTTT.

In DNA, the CDR3 is TGCGCCAGCAGCTTGGCCTTTTGGGAGACCCAGTACTTC. Encoded protein: CASSLAFWETQYF. The J gene is TRBJ2-5, the V gene TRBV5-1, with no clear D. Germline CDR1 SGHRS, CDR2 YFSETQ. V dropped 0 bases and J dropped 5 bases, with 8 bases sitting between them. There are 13 residues in the CDR3.

Turning to this clone: This specimen includes other DNA sequences encoding the same CDR3. This chain connects TRBV5-1 to TRBJ2-5, with 7 bases matching TRBD2. J lost 2 bases, V lost 5 bases, and 6 bases had no gene match. The CDR3 is 14 residues long. CDR1 is SGHRS, CDR2 YFSETQ, per germline. The CDR3 loop reads CASSLAGSQETQYF. The CDR3 DNA sequence: TGCGCCAGCAGTTTAGCGGGTAGTCAAGAGACCCAGTACTTC.

V usage is TRBV9 and J usage is TRBJ2-5; TRBD2 is a possible D gene (5 bases). Germline lookup yields CDR1 SGDLS and CDR2 YYNGEE. The CDR3 contains 13 residues. The V and J ends lost 5 bases and 2 bases respectively, with 10 bases between them. As DNA, the CDR3 is TGTGCCAGCAGTGGACTGGTACAAGAGACCCAGTACTTC. Protein sequence: CASSGLVQETQYF. Variable domain in full (rest from reference TRBV9 and TRBJ2-5): DSGVTQTPKHLITATGQRVTLRCSPRSGDLSVYWYQQSLDQGLQFLIQYYNGEERAKGNILERFSAQQFPDLHSELNLSSLELGDSALYFCASSGLVQETQYFGPGTRLLVL.

The chain has TRBV29-1 and TRBJ2-3, with 7 positions matching TRBD1. The V and J ends lost 6 bases and 1 base, in that order; junction bases with no gene match: 4. Germline assignment: CDR1 SQVTM and CDR2 ANQGSEA. The CDR3 length is 13 residues. The CDR3 reads CSVRGKGTDTQYF. CDR3 nucleotides: TGCAGCGTCAGGGGGAAAGGCACAGATACGCAGTATTTT.

This chain links TRBV29-1 with TRBJ1-4, with D hard to call. Trimming took 4 bases from V and 2 from J, leaving 8 bases between them. Germline V CDR1 and CDR2: SQVTM, ANQGSEA. This CDR3 comprises 13 residues. The CDR3 protein is CSVVSETNEKLFF. The CDR3 DNA reads as TGCAGCGTTGTAAGTGAGACTAATGAAAAACTGTTTTTT.

The chain recombines TRBV6-1 with TRBJ2-7; either TRBD1 or TRBD2 may fit D (5 bases each). CDR3 length: 15 amino acids. The ends were cut back, 4 bases at V and 7 bases at J, with 20 bases in the middle. Germline V gene data show CDR1 as MNHNS and CDR2 as SASEGT. The CDR3: CASSVVGLGAREQYF. The CDR3 bases are TGTGCCAGCAGTGTTGTGGGCCTCGGGGCGAGGGAGCAGTACTTC.

For this clone: This specimen includes other DNA sequences encoding the same CDR3. The genes are TRBV7-9 and TRBJ2-1; weak D call: TRBD2 (6 bases). Germline loops: CDR1 SEHNR, CDR2 FQNEAQ (reference sequence). Trimming took 1 base from V and 8 from J, leaving 12 bases between them. The CDR3 runs to 14 residues. CDR3: CASSLGLAVDEQFF. CDR3 nucleotides: TGTGCCAGCAGCTTAGGGTTAGCGGTAGATGAGCAGTTCTTC.

This chain uses TRBV5-1 with TRBJ2-7; D possibly corresponds to TRBD1 (6 bases). Looked up from germline, CDR1 is SGHRS and CDR2 is YFSETQ. Trimming took off 9 bases at V and 1 base at J, with 17 bases between the two ends. The CDR3 totals 14 residues. CDR3 sequence: CATKAQGNSYEQYF. Written as DNA, the CDR3 is TGCGCCACCAAGGCCCAGGGGAATTCCTACGAGCAGTACTTC.

V gene TRBV5-1 combines with J gene TRBJ2-3; unclear D gene. The CDR3 consists of 12 residues. Trimming pared 7 bases from V and 4 bases from J, leaving 10 bases between. Germline V CDR1 and CDR2: SGHRS, YFSETQ. This CDR3 reads CASRAESDTQYF. For the CDR3, the DNA is TGCGCCAGCCGGGCGGAGTCAGATACGCAGTATTTT.

As for this clone: This sample includes further DNA sequences coding for the same CDR3. The chain carries TRBV27 and TRBJ2-2; D is uncertain. The germline V gene encodes CDR1 MNHEY and CDR2 SMNVEV (reference sequence). Trimming left V 3 bases short and J 5 bases short, with 4 bases between. The CDR3 has 12 amino acids. CDR3 protein: CASSFWTGELFF. For the CDR3, the DNA is TGTGCCAGCAGTTTCTGGACCGGGGAGCTGTTTTTT.

With regard to this clone: Other DNA sequences within the sample encode an identical CDR3. This chain joins TRBV18 and TRBJ1-1, with D perhaps TRBD1 (6 bases). The CDR3 consists of 15 residues. V shed 0 bases and J shed 1 base, with 9 bases lying between them. Germline CDR1 KGHSH, CDR2 LQKENI. The CDR3 region has the DNA TGTGCCAGCTCACCACCGGGACAACCGAACACTGAAGCTTTCTTT. This gives the protein CASSPPGQPNTEAFF.

Regarding this clone: This specimen includes other DNA sequences encoding the same CDR3. This chain joins TRBV5-1 and TRBJ2-6; D call uncertain. The CDR3 extends over 14 amino acids. Trimming shortened V by 0 bases and J by 4 bases, and 5 bases separated the two germline ends. Germline loops: CDR1 SGHRS, CDR2 YFSETQ. This CDR3 is CASSLGVGANVLTF. CDR3 nucleotide sequence: TGCGCCAGCAGCTTGGGTGTGGGGGCCAACGTCCTGACTTTC.

The CDR3 region is CASSSLRQGAGELFF. Here the CDR3 DNA reads TGTGCCAGCAGCTCGCTACGACAGGGGGCCGGGGAGCTGTTTTTT. The chain links TRBV11-2 to TRBJ2-2, with 9 positions matching TRBD1. V gave up 4 bases and J gave up 6 bases; unmatched junction bases: 6. Germline-derived CDR1 and CDR2 are SGHAT and FQNNGV. CDR3 length: 15 amino acids. The whole variable domain, filled in from reference TRBV11-2 and TRBJ2-2, reads EAGVAQSPRYKIIEKRQSVAFWCNPISGHATLYWYQQILGQGPKLLIQFQNNGVVDDSQLPKDRFSAERLKGVDSTLKIQPAKLEDSAVYLCASSSLRQGAGELFFGEGSRLTVL.

With regard to this clone: The germline gene is not matched at one end of the junction; a read error may be the cause. The chain recombines TRBV6-1 with TRBJ2-1; D perhaps matches TRBD2 (5 bases). From germline, CDR1 is MNHNS and CDR2 SASEGT. The CDR3 has 16 residues. CDR3 sequence reads: CASSDLGRESYNEQLF. CDR3 sequence (DNA): TGTGCCAGCAGTGACCTTGGTCGGGAATCCTACAATGAGCAGCTCTTC.

CDR3 protein: CASSWGTGKFQPQHF. DNA for the CDR3: TGTGCCAGCAGCTGGGGGACAGGGAAGTTTCAGCCCCAGCATTTT. J is TRBJ1-5 and V is TRBV5-8; 9 bases are a match to TRBD1. V gave up 3 bases and J gave up 6 bases; unmatched junction bases: 7. Germline V gives CDR1 SGHTS, CDR2 YDEGEE. CDR3 length: 15 residues.